The 25 T cell receptor beta chains listed next were all sequenced from one sample in a study of blood T cell repertoires in COVID-19. Produced via immunoSEQ multiplex PCR; TCRdb's table is partial and in-frame only. Of some 200,000 clones listed, more than 75% were seen once; the top ten hold about 7%. The sequencing sample was made of PBMCs or T cells enriched from blood (not recorded which). Receptor source: a man aged 25 to 40 in a cohort exposed to, infected with or recovered from COVID-19 (not recorded which).

This chain connects TRBV28 to TRBJ2-5; D gene unclear. V lost 3 bases and J lost 6, with 14 bases in between. The CDR3 runs 14 residues. Germline CDR1 reads MDHEN; CDR2 reads SYDVKM. The CDR3 DNA reads as TGTGCCAGCAGTTTGGAAGAAAACAGAAAGACCCAGTACTTC. Translating it yields CASSLEENRKTQYF.

V is TRBV28 and J is TRBJ2-7; D not certain. Trimming removed 3 bases at V and 6 bases at J, with 12 bases between. CDR1 MDHEN and CDR2 SYDVKM come from the germline V gene. CDR3 length: 13 amino acids. The CDR3 reads CASSFRLVGEQYF. DNA for the CDR3: TGTGCCAGCAGTTTCAGGTTAGTTGGCGAGCAGTACTTC.

This clone has a handful of counts. The chain combines TRBV6-6 with TRBJ2-1; D unclear. Germline V lookup: CDR1 MNHNY, CDR2 SVGAGI (reference sequence). The length of the CDR3 is 15 residues. V lost 9 bases to trimming and J lost 4 bases, with 19 bases between them. The CDR3 DNA reads TGTGCCAGGATGGTTGTTGAGAACTGGTACAATGAGCAGTTCTTC. Translation: CARMVVENWYNEQFF.

The rearrangement uses TRBV9 and TRBJ1-2; TRBD1 aligns across 11 bases. V dropped 0 bases and J dropped 7; count of bases not matched to a gene: 8. Germline loops: CDR1 SGDLS, CDR2 YYNGEE. This CDR3 spans 16 amino acids. The CDR3 nucleotides read TGTGCCAGCAGCGTAGCACGGGACAGGGGGATCTCTGGCTACACCTTC. Protein: CASSVARDRGISGYTF.

The chain combines TRBV19 with TRBJ1-3; D is ambiguous. The CDR3 contains 12 residues. Germline V gene lookup returns CDR1 LNHDA and CDR2 SQIVND (reference sequence). The ends were cut back, 6 bases at V and 4 bases at J, with 7 bases in the middle. The CDR3 DNA sequence: TGTGCCAGTAGGAACAGCGGAAACACCATATATTTT. Encoded protein: CASRNSGNTIYF.

The chain recombines TRBV29-1 with TRBJ2-2, with TRBD1 identical over 7 bases. V trimming: 6 bases; J trimming: 4 bases; junction bases outside the gene matches: 5. This CDR3 region has 13 residues. Germline V gene data show CDR1 as SQVTM and CDR2 as ANQGSEA. The DNA of the CDR3 is TGCAGCGTAGAACAGGGGACCACCGGGGAGCTGTTTTTT. This sequence encodes CSVEQGTTGELFF.

The gene calls are TRBV7-2 and TRBJ2-7; 8 bases agree with TRBD2. Germline CDR1 SGHTA, CDR2 FQGNSA. This CDR3 is 18 amino acids long. V was pared by 1 base and J by 5 bases, with 16 bases of the junction left unmatched. The CDR3 DNA sequence: TGTGCCAGCAGCTTAGTGGGAGGGGGAAGCGGGAGCGTCCACGAGCAGTACTTC. Amino acid sequence: CASSLVGGGSGSVHEQYF.

This rearrangement joins TRBV14 to TRBJ2-7; possibly TRBD2 for D (5 bases). Trimming left V 4 bases short and J 3 bases short, with 16 bases between. The length of the CDR3 is 15 residues. CDR1 and CDR2 from the germline V gene are SGHDN and FVKESK. Here the CDR3 DNA reads TGTGCCAGCAGCCTTGGACTTAGCGCTTACTACGAGCAGTACTTC. Residues: CASSLGLSAYYEQYF.

This clone came up a few times. The gene calls are TRBV7-9 and TRBJ2-7; D is uncertain. V lost 3 bases to trimming and J lost 6 bases, with 6 bases between them. The germline V gene encodes CDR1 SEHNR and CDR2 FQNEAQ (reference sequence). The CDR3 extends over 11 amino acids. CDR3 sequence: CASSFSLEQYF. The CDR3 region has the DNA TGTGCCAGCAGCTTTAGCCTCGAGCAGTACTTC.

DNA for the CDR3: TGTGCCAGCAGGAGCAATTCACCCCTCCACTTT. Protein product: CASRSNSPLHF. The gene calls are TRBV6-5 and TRBJ1-6, with no clear D. V dropped 6 bases and J dropped 7 bases, with 4 bases sitting between them. The CDR3 is made up of 11 amino acids. The germline gives CDR1 MNHEY, CDR2 SVGAGI.

The chain recombines TRBV19 with TRBJ2-2; TRBD1 is a possible D gene (6 bases). The V end lost 5 bases, the J end lost 6 bases, and 16 bases lay between the germline ends. CDR1 is LNHDA, CDR2 SQIVND, per germline (reference sequence). This CDR3 has 15 amino acids. The CDR3 here is CASSGTLIGPGELFF. In DNA, the CDR3 is TGTGCCAGTAGTGGGACATTGATAGGGCCCGGGGAGCTGTTTTTT.

The chain is built from TRBV5-4 and TRBJ2-1; TRBD2 matches 13 bases. CDR1 and CDR2 from the germline V gene are SGHNT and YYREEE (reference sequence). The length of the CDR3 is 16 residues. V trimming: 0 bases; J trimming: 7 bases; junction bases outside the gene matches: 4. CDR3 nucleotides: TGTGCCAGCAGCTTGGGGACTAGCGGGAGAAATAATGAGCAGTTCTTC. The encoded protein is CASSLGTSGRNNEQFF. Full variable domain (rest looked up from reference TRBV5-4 and TRBJ2-1): ETGVTQSPTHLIKTRGQQVTLRCSSQSGHNTVSWYQQALGQGPQFIFQYYREEENGRGNFPPRFSGLQFPNYSSELNVNALELDDSALYLCASSLGTSGRNNEQFFGPGTRLTVL.

The V and J genes are TRBV5-1 and TRBJ2-7; 8 nucleotides line up with TRBD1. Losses at the gene ends were 3 bases for V and 3 bases for J; bases not matched to a gene: 5. CDR3 length equals 14 residues. Germline CDR1 and CDR2: SGHRS and YFSETQ. This CDR3 reads CASSYGTGSYEQYF. CDR3 sequence (DNA): TGCGCCAGCAGCTACGGGACAGGTAGCTACGAGCAGTACTTC.

This clone was detected a few times. This sequence joins TRBV27 and TRBJ2-7; D might be TRBD1 (6 bases). V was clipped by 4 bases and J by 4 bases, with 11 bases between them. In germline, CDR1 is MNHEY, CDR2 SMNVEV (reference sequence). This CDR3 is built from 13 residues. The CDR3 is CASSSTRGYEQYF. The CDR3, as DNA: TGTGCCAGCAGTTCCACCAGGGGTTACGAGCAGTACTTC.

This clone appeared a few times. This chain uses TRBV28 with TRBJ1-4; D is unclear. The germline V gene encodes CDR1 MDHEN and CDR2 SYDVKM. The V end was cut by 5 bases, the J end by 0 bases, with 13 bases between. There are 16 residues in the CDR3. The CDR3 nucleotides read TGTGCCAGCAGTCCCGTCATCAGTGCAACTAATGAAAAACTGTTTTTT. Translated: CASSPVISATNEKLFF.

The rearrangement uses TRBV29-1 and TRBJ2-7; D unclear. Trimming stripped 3 bases from V and 4 bases from J, with 7 bases between. There are 11 residues in the CDR3. CDR1 is SQVTM and CDR2 is ANQGSEA in the germline V gene. CDR3 DNA sequence: TGCAGCGTTGATTCGCAGTACGAGCAGTACTTC. Protein: CSVDSQYEQYF.

With respect to this clone: Other DNA sequences in this specimen translate into the identical CDR3. V is TRBV27 and J is TRBJ2-7, with 8 bases identical to TRBD1. With V trimmed by 5 bases and J by 7 bases, 13 bases remained unmatched. The CDR3 totals 15 residues. Germline V gives CDR1 MNHEY, CDR2 SMNVEV (reference sequence). CDR3 DNA: TGTGCCAGCAGTCCAAGACAGGGGCTGGCGTATGAGCAGTACTTC. This codes for CASSPRQGLAYEQYF.

A single count supports this clone. V and J are TRBV7-2 and TRBJ2-3, with D perhaps matching TRBD2 (5 bases). Per germline, CDR1 SGHTA and CDR2 FQGNSA. CDR3 size: 14 residues. The V and J ends lost 3 bases and 4 bases respectively, with 11 bases between them. Here the CDR3 reads CASSLSRAPDTQYF. For the CDR3, the DNA is TGTGCCAGCAGCTTGTCGCGGGCCCCAGATACGCAGTATTTT.

This rearrangement joins TRBV14 to TRBJ2-1; 13 nucleotides line up with TRBD2. Germline CDR1 is SGHDN and CDR2 is FVKESK. V trimming: 0 bases; J trimming: 0 bases; junction bases outside the gene matches: 8. The CDR3 sequence is 20 residues long. The CDR3 DNA follows: TGTGCCAGCAGCCAAGATCAGGGACTAGCGGGATATTTCTCCTACAATGAGCAGTTCTTC. The encoded protein is CASSQDQGLAGYFSYNEQFF.

This rearrangement joins TRBV18 to TRBJ1-2; D gene unclear. The CDR3 extends over 15 amino acids. CDR1 is KGHSH, CDR2 LQKENI, per germline. V lost 4 bases, J lost 4 bases, and 16 bases lay in between. This CDR3 is CASSLDRVTLYGYTF. The CDR3 DNA reads TGTGCCAGCTCACTCGACCGGGTAACACTCTATGGCTACACCTTC.

The chain links TRBV24-1 to TRBJ2-1; possibly TRBD2 for D (6 bases). V was clipped by 7 bases and J by 6 bases, with 6 bases between them. This CDR3 is 11 amino acids long. Germline V gene lookup returns CDR1 KGHDR and CDR2 SFDVKD. CDR3 bases: TGTGCCACCAGGCGGGGCAATGAGCAGTTCTTC. This codes for CATRRGNEQFF.

This chain joins TRBV5-1 and TRBJ2-2; maybe TRBD1 (5 bases). The germline gives CDR1 SGHRS, CDR2 YFSETQ. This CDR3 region has 16 residues. Between the trimmed V and J ends, which lost 2 bases and 1 base, there was a span of 12 bases. The chain's CDR3 is CASSFGQGGNTGELFF. The CDR3 nucleotides read TGCGCCAGCAGCTTCGGGCAGGGTGGGAACACCGGGGAGCTGTTTTTT.

This chain joins TRBV5-5 and TRBJ2-3; 8 bases align to TRBD2. Germline V gene lookup returns CDR1 SGHKS and CDR2 YYEKEE (reference sequence). The CDR3 runs 16 residues. Trimming took 2 bases from V and 2 from J; bases not matched to a gene: 7. CDR3 amino acids: CASSFLPGGSTDTQYF. The CDR3, as DNA: TGTGCCAGCAGCTTTCTCCCGGGAGGGTCCACAGATACGCAGTATTTT.

This rearrangement joins TRBV4-2 to TRBJ1-4; no definite D call. V was pared by 4 bases and J by 6 bases, with 9 bases between. This CDR3 contains 13 residues. Germline CDR1 LGHNA, CDR2 YNFKEQ. The CDR3 DNA is TGTGCCAGCAGCCCCAGCCGGGATGAAAAACTGTTTTTT. Its translation: CASSPSRDEKLFF.

This rearrangement joins TRBV29-1 to TRBJ2-1, with TRBD2 identical over 7 bases. The CDR3 is 13 amino acids. V was clipped by 6 bases and J by 3 bases; unmatched bases: 5. Germline CDR1 and CDR2: SQVTM and ANQGSEA. CDR3 nucleotides: TGCAGCGTGGCGGGAGCCGTCTACAATGAGCAGTTCTTC. This translates into CSVAGAVYNEQFF.